The present entry profiles one TCR beta chain with its context. At baseline, cycle 4 day 1, and cycle 7 day 1, blood was sampled. The data originate from a study of OX40 agonist ivuxolimab in advanced cancers. The protocol was immunoSEQ multiplex PCR, while the TCRdb copy is restricted to in-frame clones and leaves out a portion. The sample comprises approximately 38,000 clones, roughly 80% of which are singletons, and 21% rests with the top ten. V shed 5 bases, J shed 7 bases, and the junction held 10 bases outside the gene matches. CDR1 and CDR2 (germline): MDHEN, SYDVKM. This CDR3 is 14 amino acids long.

V gene TRBV28 combines with J gene TRBJ1-2; 7 bases fit TRBD1. The sequence was obtained from an adult with an advanced solid tumor such as melanoma, head and neck, liver or kidney cancer. This material consisted of CD4+ or CD8+ T cells sorted from blood, taken in a trial of the OX40 agonist ivuxolimab. This chain's CDR3 is CASSPPNRGSGYTF. Written as DNA, the CDR3 is TGTGCCAGCAGTCCACCCAACAGGGGATCTGGCTACACCTTC.